This T cell receptor beta chain originates from a study of metastatic and nonmetastatic thyroid tumors. The V gene's germline CDR1 is MNHNS and CDR2 SASEGT. V was pared by 2 bases and J by 4 bases, with 8 bases between. This CDR3 comprises 13 residues. TCRdb recomputed clones from the PCR reads via MiXCR. The data show around 18,000 clones, around 28% seen once. Each patient came to thyroid surgery without any prior treatment (of any kind). The chain has TRBV6-1 and TRBJ1-1; the D is unclear. The source is a female donor with papillary thyroid cancer or a benign thyroid nodule (not recorded which). Some clones in this sample may be carry-over from other donors' samples. The sequenced material came from tumor tissue. This chain's CDR3 is CASSEFGVTEAFF. The CDR3 nucleotides read TGTGCCAGCAGTGAATTTGGGGTCACTGAAGCTTTCTTT.